What follows describes a single T cell receptor (beta chain). Because the CDR3 is missing its conserved closing phenylalanine or tryptophan, this is likely a read error. These data belong to a study of tumor-infiltrating lymphocytes in primary liver carcinoma. Co-extracting RNA and DNA was done with about 17-31 mg of unsorted bulk tissue as input. The investigators made TCR beta cDNA from roughly 0.45 ug total RNA, using a constant-region primer. Library construction for TCR beta comprised three nested multiplex PCR rounds performed with slightly modified ARM-PCR. Use of TRBV1-TRBV30 forward primers with a C-beta reverse primer characterized the first two PCR rounds, which lasted about 9 cycles each. TCRdb redid the calling of the multiplex PCR reads with MiXCR, one entry per CDR3 protein. The table records approximately 190,000 distinct CDR3 sequences, roughly 80% of them present only once. CDR3 length: 13 amino acids. Germline V gene lookup returns CDR1 SQVTM and CDR2 ANQGSEA.

The gene calls are TRBV29-1 and TRBJ2-5, with 8 bases aligning to TRBD1. The sample consisted of tumor tissue from primary liver carcinoma. The sequence derives from a man aged 40-49 years with primary liver carcinoma and hepatitis B virus infection. CDR3 in DNA: TGCAGCGTTGATCCAGGGGGCTCGGAGATCCAGTACATC. It specifies CSVDPGGSEIQYI.